A single sample is the source of the 16 T cell receptor beta chains below, sequenced in a study of T cells in localized non-small cell lung cancer. Only in-frame clones appear in the TCRdb table, and some are missing; sequencing was by immunoSEQ multiplex PCR. The data show 2,000 or so clones, 20% to 30% seen once. The sample consisted of lung tumor tissue, taken before any cancer treatment. These receptor sequences come from a woman aged 40-75 years with stage II squamous cell lung carcinoma.

This clone was seen more than once but under ten times. The rearrangement joins TRBV6-8 to TRBJ2-7; maybe TRBD2 (6 bases). V lost 3 bases, J lost 10 bases, and 13 bases lay in between. This CDR3 spans 12 amino acids. Germline CDR1 MNHGY, CDR2 SAAAGT. Here the CDR3 DNA reads TGTGCCAGCAGTTATGGAGGGGTCGGTCAGTACTTC. Its translation: CASSYGGVGQYF.

The V call is TRBV6-8, the J call TRBJ2-5, with a possible D match to TRBD2 (5 bases). CDR3 length: 13 amino acids. The V and J ends lost 6 bases and 2 bases respectively, with 10 bases between them. CDR1 is MNHGY and CDR2 is SAAAGT in the germline V gene. The CDR3 protein is CASSRPGQETQYF. In nucleotides, the CDR3 is TGTGCCAGCAGCCGCCCGGGGCAAGAGACCCAGTACTTC.

The J gene is TRBJ2-7, the V gene TRBV5-1; D gene uncertain. CDR3 size: 16 residues. The germline gives CDR1 SGHRS, CDR2 YFSETQ. V was clipped by 4 bases and J by 0 bases, with 17 bases between them. CDR3 nucleotide sequence: TGCGCCAGCAGCCTGGATAGGACGCTGAGCTCCTACGAGCAGTACTTC. Translated: CASSLDRTLSSYEQYF.

In this sample, this clone turned up a few times. The CDR3 spells CASSAGQGLYVTF. Written as DNA, the CDR3 is TGTGCCAGCAGCGCCGGACAGGGCCTTTATGTTACCTTC. The chain is built from TRBV9 and TRBJ1-2, with 8 bases identical to TRBD1. Germline V gives CDR1 SGDLS, CDR2 YYNGEE. The CDR3 is made up of 13 amino acids. The V segment lost 3 bases and the J segment 14 bases; nucleotides outside the gene matches: 12.

This clone qualifies as large. The chain links TRBV11-3 to TRBJ2-5; D not certain. With 5 bases removed from V and 2 bases from J, the gap between germline ends came to 12 bases. The CDR3 sequence is 14 residues long. Germline values: CDR1 SGHNT, CDR2 YENEEA. CDR3 in DNA: TGTGCCAGCAGCGCCACCAGAGGACAAGAGACCCAGTACTTC. Residues: CASSATRGQETQYF.

The chain employs TRBV28 and TRBJ1-2, with D hard to call. Trimming pared 8 bases from V and 7 bases from J, leaving 14 bases between. Germline CDR1 reads MDHEN; CDR2 reads SYDVKM. CDR3 length equals 12 residues. The CDR3 spells CASGSRTSGYTF. For the CDR3, the DNA is TGTGCCAGCGGAAGTCGGACTTCTGGCTACACCTTC.

The rearrangement uses TRBV19 and TRBJ2-7; TRBD1 aligns across 8 bases. After removal of 9 bases from V and 6 bases from J, the junction contained 7 bases not matched to a gene. Germline CDR1 reads LNHDA; CDR2 reads SQIVND (reference sequence). The CDR3 loop spans 12 amino acids. CDR3 nucleotides: TGTGCCAGGCGACAGGGGACCGGCGAGCAGTACTTC. The encoded protein is CARRQGTGEQYF. Together with reference TRBV19 and TRBJ2-7, the CDR3 gives the full variable domain: DGGITQSPKYLFRKEGQNVTLSCEQNLNHDAMYWYRQDPGQGLRLIYYSQIVNDFQKGDIAEGYSVSREKKESFPLTVTSAQKNPTAFYLCARRQGTGEQYFGPGTRLTVT.

This chain uses TRBV9 with TRBJ2-3, with 7 bases that match TRBD1. This CDR3 comprises 12 residues. The V gene end was trimmed by 3 bases and the J gene end by 5 bases; junction bases not matched to a gene: 0. The germline V gene has CDR1 SGDLS and CDR2 YYNGEE. The DNA for the CDR3 is TGTGCCAGCAGCGGACAGGGAGATACGCAGTATTTT. Translated, it gives CASSGQGDTQYF.

The chain combines TRBV19 with TRBJ2-4; 9 nucleotides align to TRBD1. Germline V gene sequence: CDR1 LNHDA, CDR2 SQIVND (reference sequence). The V and J ends lost 10 bases and 11 bases, in that order; junction bases with no gene match: 12. The CDR3 extends over 13 amino acids. The CDR3, as DNA: TGTGCCACCTCTCGGGACAGGGTAAAGGTTCAGTACTTC. Encoded protein: CATSRDRVKVQYF. Full variable domain (rest looked up from reference TRBV19 and TRBJ2-4): DGGITQSPKYLFRKEGQNVTLSCEQNLNHDAMYWYRQDPGQGLRLIYYSQIVNDFQKGDIAEGYSVSREKKESFPLTVTSAQKNPTAFYLCATSRDRVKVQYFGAGTRLSVL.

This clone was detected a few times. The chain employs TRBV7-4 and TRBJ1-2; a weak D match, TRBD1 (6 bases). V lost 5 bases and J lost 4, with 14 bases in between. Germline V gene lookup returns CDR1 SGHVT and CDR2 SQSDAQ. The CDR3 extends over 14 amino acids. CDR3 nucleotide sequence: TGTGCCAGCAGCGTAGAACAGGGCGGCTATGGCTACACCTTC. Amino acids: CASSVEQGGYGYTF.

This clone was counted only a few times. J is TRBJ1-1 and V is TRBV29-1, with TRBD1 matching 7 bases. V was clipped by 3 bases and J by 4 bases; unmatched bases: 8. Germline V gene lookup returns CDR1 SQVTM and CDR2 ANQGSEA. This CDR3 is built from 14 residues. The DNA of the CDR3 is TGCAGCGTTGATCTACAGGGGAGGTCCACTGAAGCTTTCTTT. This gives the protein CSVDLQGRSTEAFF.

This sequence joins TRBV19 and TRBJ2-1; no clear D gene. This CDR3 contains 17 residues. The V end lost 7 bases, the J end lost 0 bases, and 19 bases lay between the germline ends. The V gene's germline CDR1 is LNHDA and CDR2 SQIVND (reference sequence). The CDR3 loop reads CASTGGAFVFSYNEQFF. For the CDR3, the DNA is TGTGCCAGTACCGGCGGTGCTTTCGTCTTCTCCTACAATGAGCAGTTCTTC.

J is TRBJ2-7 and V is TRBV9; 11 bases are a match to TRBD1. CDR3 length equals 12 residues. Germline CDR1 and CDR2: SGDLS and YYNGEE. After removal of 7 bases from V and 7 bases from J, the junction contained 4 bases not matched to a gene. DNA of the CDR3: TGTGCCAGCCCCGGGACAGGGGGGGAGCAGTACTTC. Translating it yields CASPGTGGEQYF.

In its sample, this clone was seen once. The V and J genes are TRBV29-1 and TRBJ2-1, with 9 nucleotides matching TRBD1. V shed 7 bases and J 7 bases; nucleotides not matched to a gene: 11. This CDR3 is built from 14 residues. Germline V gives CDR1 SQVTM, CDR2 ANQGSEA. CDR3: CSGDGTGIRNEQFF. The DNA of the CDR3 is TGCAGCGGTGACGGGACAGGGATTAGAAATGAGCAGTTCTTC.

The chain joins TRBV15 to TRBJ2-1; 11 nucleotides align to TRBD2. V trimming: 3 bases; J trimming: 6 bases; junction bases outside the gene matches: 7. Per the germline V gene, CDR1 is LNHNV and CDR2 is YYDKDF (reference sequence). This CDR3 is built from 16 residues. This CDR3 reads CATSRGGLADSNEQFF. CDR3 bases: TGTGCCACCAGCAGGGGGGGACTAGCGGATTCCAATGAGCAGTTCTTC.

The gene calls are TRBV5-1 and TRBJ2-1; TRBD2 aligns across 8 bases. With V trimmed by 0 bases and J by 8 bases, 7 bases remained unmatched. The CDR3 loop spans 15 amino acids. The V gene's germline CDR1 is SGHRS and CDR2 YFSETQ. The CDR3 here is CASSLAGAGGYEQFF. DNA of the CDR3: TGCGCCAGCAGCTTGGCCGGGGCGGGAGGATATGAGCAGTTCTTC.